A single sample gave rise to the 13 T cell receptor beta chains below, sequenced in a study of beta chain features in type 1 diabetes (dated by TCRdb to 2017 to 2018). Libraries came from the immunoSEQ multiplex PCR assay. The entire amount of isolated RNA was reverse transcribed using the High Capacity cDNA Reverse Transcription Kit, so the sequenced TCRB transcripts were expressed ones. TCRdb limited this immuneACCESS table to in-frame rearrangements with V and J called. A share of clones is missing; checked studies link under half to unresolved V genes, and the rest is unexplained. Across this sample there are around 310,000 clones, with 11% seen only once. The ten largest clonotypes hold about 0.015% of the sample. Sequenced input: naive CD4+ T cells from blood. This sample's cell subset or site label indicates: true naive CD4+ T cells. These receptors came from a young woman in good health.

This clone showed up just a few times. V is TRBV7-9 and J is TRBJ2-5; TRBD1 matches at 8 bases. With V trimmed by 5 bases and J by 5 bases, 10 bases remained unmatched. The CDR3 is made up of 15 amino acids. Germline assignment: CDR1 SEHNR and CDR2 FQNEAQ (reference sequence). CDR3 bases: TGTGCCAGCAGCGGAGGGTCAGGGGGCCGGGAGACCCAGTACTTC. It is translated as CASSGGSGGRETQYF. The variable domain in full, with the rest retrieved from reference TRBV7-9 and TRBJ2-5, is DTGVSQNPRHKITKRGQNVTFRCDPISEHNRLYWYRQTLGQGPEFLTYFQNEAQLEKSRLLSDRFSAERPKGSFSTLEIQRTEQGDSAMYLCASSGGSGGRETQYFGPGTRLLVL.

The chain links TRBV25-1 to TRBJ1-5; D may be TRBD1 (5 bases). In germline, CDR1 is MGHDK, CDR2 SYGVNS. The CDR3 has 18 amino acids. V shed 3 bases and J shed 5 bases, with 23 bases lying between them. CDR3 protein: CASSDNYGGIGGDQPQHF. Written as DNA, the CDR3 is TGTGCCAGCAGTGATAACTATGGGGGTATTGGGGGGGATCAGCCCCAGCATTTT.

The chain is built from TRBV9 and TRBJ2-5, with 13 bases matching TRBD2. This CDR3 contains 16 residues. Unmatched junction bases numbered 6, after V lost 5 bases and J lost 2 bases. CDR1 and CDR2 (germline): SGDLS, YYNGEE. DNA for the CDR3: TGTGCCAGCAGTTACGGGACTAGCGGGAATCAAGAGACCCAGTACTTC. It is translated as CASSYGTSGNQETQYF.

There are a few counts of this clone. The chain uses TRBV11-2 and TRBJ2-5; TRBD2 matches 12 bases. The V gene's germline CDR1 is SGHAT and CDR2 FQNNGV. This CDR3 contains 17 residues. Germline trimming cut 8 bases from V and 5 bases from J; bases unmatched to any gene: 15. CDR3: CASGGFRVGLAGETQYF. DNA for the CDR3: TGTGCCAGCGGAGGGTTCAGGGTTGGACTAGCGGGGGAGACCCAGTACTTC.

J is TRBJ2-7 and V is TRBV7-2; 15 bases line up with TRBD2. The CDR3 spans 17 residues. V was clipped by 0 bases and J by 5 bases; unmatched bases: 5. Germline V gene sequence: CDR1 SGHTA, CDR2 FQGNSA. The CDR3 loop reads CASSLAGTSGRINEQYF. For the CDR3, the DNA is TGTGCCAGCAGCTTAGCGGGGACTAGCGGGAGGATCAACGAGCAGTACTTC.

In this sample, this clone turned up a few times. The chain combines TRBV15 with TRBJ1-3; D is unclear. The length of the CDR3 is 14 residues. Trimming left V 6 bases short and J 5 bases short, with 14 bases between. Germline CDR1 is LNHNV and CDR2 is YYDKDF (reference sequence). CDR3 bases: TGTGCCACCAGGGAGTCGGGTCAGAGAAACACCATATATTTT. Encoded protein: CATRESGQRNTIYF.

The table lists this clone with a count of one. This rearrangement joins TRBV11-2 to TRBJ2-2; tentative D call: TRBD2 (6 bases). Germline V lookup: CDR1 SGHAT, CDR2 FQNNGV. The CDR3 covers 16 residues. V was shortened by 1 base and J by 4 bases, with 13 bases between the two germline ends. The chain's CDR3 is CASSLGPRAGTGELFF. CDR3 coding DNA: TGTGCCAGCAGCTTAGGGCCTCGAGCGGGCACCGGGGAGCTGTTTTTT.

The chain employs TRBV30 and TRBJ2-3, with D tentatively TRBD2 (5 bases). The CDR3 runs 14 residues. Trimming shortened V by 0 bases and J by 4 bases, and 11 bases separated the two germline ends. CDR1 is GTSNPN, CDR2 SVGIG, per germline (reference sequence). The CDR3 coding sequence is TGTGCCTGGAGTGTGGGCGAGGAGGCAGATACGCAGTATTTT. It yields the protein CAWSVGEEADTQYF.

This clone has more than one count but fewer than ten. This rearrangement joins TRBV5-1 to TRBJ1-1; the D gene is possibly TRBD1 (5 bases). Germline loops: CDR1 SGHRS, CDR2 YFSETQ. Trimming cost V 0 bases and J 4 bases, with 13 bases left between them. The CDR3 length is 15 residues. The CDR3 loop is CASSLALGGATEAFF. CDR3 coding DNA: TGCGCCAGCAGCTTGGCCCTGGGGGGTGCCACTGAAGCTTTCTTT.

The chain joins TRBV7-2 to TRBJ1-1, with TRBD1 matching 8 bases. The ends lost 5 bases at V and 1 base at J; junction bases unmatched: 3. The length of the CDR3 is 14 residues. Germline CDR1 and CDR2: SGHTA and FQGNSA. The CDR3 DNA reads as TGTGCCAGCAGCAAAGACAGGGGGAACACTGAAGCTTTCTTT. Its protein product is CASSKDRGNTEAFF.

The rearrangement uses TRBV7-2 and TRBJ1-5; no firm D call. Germline CDR1 SGHTA, CDR2 FQGNSA. The CDR3 length is 13 residues. Trimming shortened V by 6 bases and J by 10 bases, and 16 bases separated the two germline ends. CDR3 sequence: CASSYTTAEPQHF. The DNA for the CDR3 is TGTGCCAGCAGTTATACAACGGCGGAACCCCAGCATTTT.

The genes are TRBV29-1 and TRBJ2-7, with 8 bases fitting TRBD2. The V gene's germline CDR1 is SQVTM and CDR2 ANQGSEA. With V trimmed by 4 bases and J by 0 bases, 8 bases remained unmatched. The CDR3 length is 15 residues. The DNA for the CDR3 is TGCAGCGTTGGGGGGGAGCGGGGGATCTCCTACGAGCAGTACTTC. This codes for CSVGGERGISYEQYF.

This clone was counted only a few times. The chain uses TRBV30 and TRBJ2-7; D may be TRBD1 (6 bases). This CDR3 region has 13 residues. Looked up from germline, CDR1 is GTSNPN and CDR2 is SVGIG (reference sequence). V was shortened by 2 bases and J by 0 bases, with 8 bases between the two germline ends. The CDR3 coding sequence is TGTGCCTGGAGTCAGGGGAACTCCTACGAGCAGTACTTC. It translates to CAWSQGNSYEQYF.